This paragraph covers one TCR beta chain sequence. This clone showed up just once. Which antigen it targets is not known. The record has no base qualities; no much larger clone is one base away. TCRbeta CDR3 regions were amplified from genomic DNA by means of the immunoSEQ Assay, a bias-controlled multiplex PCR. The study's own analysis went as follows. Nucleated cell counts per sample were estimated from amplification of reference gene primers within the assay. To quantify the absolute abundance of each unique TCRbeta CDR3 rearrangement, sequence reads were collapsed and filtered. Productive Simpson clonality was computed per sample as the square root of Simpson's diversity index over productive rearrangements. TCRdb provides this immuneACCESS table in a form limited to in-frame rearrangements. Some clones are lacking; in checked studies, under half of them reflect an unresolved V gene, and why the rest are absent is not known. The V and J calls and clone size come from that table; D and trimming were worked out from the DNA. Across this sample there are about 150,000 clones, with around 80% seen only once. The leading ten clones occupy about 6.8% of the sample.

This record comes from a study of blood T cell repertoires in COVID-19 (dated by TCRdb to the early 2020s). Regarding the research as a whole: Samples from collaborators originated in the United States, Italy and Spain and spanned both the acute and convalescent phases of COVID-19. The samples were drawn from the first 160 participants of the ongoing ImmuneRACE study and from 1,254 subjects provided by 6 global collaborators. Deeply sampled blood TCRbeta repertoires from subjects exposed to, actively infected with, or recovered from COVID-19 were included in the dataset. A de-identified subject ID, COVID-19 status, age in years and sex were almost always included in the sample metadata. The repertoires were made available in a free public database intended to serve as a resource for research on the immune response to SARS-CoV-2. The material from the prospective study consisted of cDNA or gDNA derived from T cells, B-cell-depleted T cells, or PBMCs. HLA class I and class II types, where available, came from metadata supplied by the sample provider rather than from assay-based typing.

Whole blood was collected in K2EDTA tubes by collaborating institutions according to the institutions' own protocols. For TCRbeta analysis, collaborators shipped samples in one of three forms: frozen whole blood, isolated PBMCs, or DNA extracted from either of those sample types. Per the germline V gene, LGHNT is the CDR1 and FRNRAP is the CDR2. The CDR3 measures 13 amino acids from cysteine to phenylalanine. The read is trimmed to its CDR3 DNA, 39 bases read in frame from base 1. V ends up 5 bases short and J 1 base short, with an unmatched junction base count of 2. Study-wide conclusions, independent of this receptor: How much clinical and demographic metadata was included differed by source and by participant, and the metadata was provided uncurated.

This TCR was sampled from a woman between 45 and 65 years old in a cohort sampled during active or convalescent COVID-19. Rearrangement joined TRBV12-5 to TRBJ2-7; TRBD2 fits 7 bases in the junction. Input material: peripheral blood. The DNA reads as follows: TGTGCTAGTGGTCCTAGCGGATCCTACGAGCAGTACTTC. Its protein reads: CASGPSGSYEQYF.